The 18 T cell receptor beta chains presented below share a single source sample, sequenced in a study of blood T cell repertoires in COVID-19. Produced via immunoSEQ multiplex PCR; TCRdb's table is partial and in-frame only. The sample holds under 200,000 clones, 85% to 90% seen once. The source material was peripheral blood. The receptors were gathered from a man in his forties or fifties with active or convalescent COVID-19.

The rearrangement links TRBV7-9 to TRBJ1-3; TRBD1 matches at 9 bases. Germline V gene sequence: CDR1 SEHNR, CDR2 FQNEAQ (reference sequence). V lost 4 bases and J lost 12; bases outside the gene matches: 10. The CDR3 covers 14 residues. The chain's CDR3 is CASSSGQGAIGIYF. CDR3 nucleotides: TGTGCCAGCAGCTCGGGACAGGGCGCGATAGGCATATATTTT.

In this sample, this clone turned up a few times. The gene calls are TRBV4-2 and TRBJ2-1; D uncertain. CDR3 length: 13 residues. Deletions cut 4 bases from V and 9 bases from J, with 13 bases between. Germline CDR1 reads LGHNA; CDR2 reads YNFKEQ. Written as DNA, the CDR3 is TGTGCCAGCAGCCGCCCCGGAGTGGGTGAGCAGTTCTTC. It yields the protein CASSRPGVGEQFF.

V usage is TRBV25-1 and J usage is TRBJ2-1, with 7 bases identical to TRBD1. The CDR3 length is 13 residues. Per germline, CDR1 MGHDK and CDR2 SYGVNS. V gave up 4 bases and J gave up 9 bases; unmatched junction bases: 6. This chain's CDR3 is CASSGPGQPEQFF. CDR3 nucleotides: TGTGCCAGCAGTGGGCCGGGACAGCCTGAGCAGTTCTTC.

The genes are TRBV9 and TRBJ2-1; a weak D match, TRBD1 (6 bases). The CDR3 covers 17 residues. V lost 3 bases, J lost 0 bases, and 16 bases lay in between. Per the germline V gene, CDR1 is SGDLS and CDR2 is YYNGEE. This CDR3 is CASSAHRQVSSYNEQFF. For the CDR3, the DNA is TGTGCCAGCAGCGCTCACAGACAGGTTAGCTCCTACAATGAGCAGTTCTTC. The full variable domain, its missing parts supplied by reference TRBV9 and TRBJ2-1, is DSGVTQTPKHLITATGQRVTLRCSPRSGDLSVYWYQQSLDQGLQFLIQYYNGEERAKGNILERFSAQQFPDLHSELNLSSLELGDSALYFCASSAHRQVSSYNEQFFGPGTRLTVL.

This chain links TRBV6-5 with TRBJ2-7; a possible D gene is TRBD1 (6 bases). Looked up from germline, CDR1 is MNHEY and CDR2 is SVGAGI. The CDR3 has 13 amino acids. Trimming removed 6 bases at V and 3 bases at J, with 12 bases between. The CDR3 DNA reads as TGTGCCAGCAGGGTTCAGGGGAGCTACGAGCAGTACTTC. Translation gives CASRVQGSYEQYF.

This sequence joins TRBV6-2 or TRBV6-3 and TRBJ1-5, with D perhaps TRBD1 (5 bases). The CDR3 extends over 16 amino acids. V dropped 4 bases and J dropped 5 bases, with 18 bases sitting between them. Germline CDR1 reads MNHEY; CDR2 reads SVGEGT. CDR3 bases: TGTGCCAGCAGTTTTCCGCCGGGGGGATTCGATCAGCCCCAGCATTTT. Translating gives CASSFPPGGFDQPQHF.

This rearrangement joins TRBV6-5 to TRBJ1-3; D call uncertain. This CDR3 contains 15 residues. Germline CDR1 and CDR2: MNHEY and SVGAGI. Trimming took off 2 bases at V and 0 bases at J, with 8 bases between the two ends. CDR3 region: CASSYRQVSGNTIYF. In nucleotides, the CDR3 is TGTGCCAGCAGTTACAGGCAGGTCTCTGGAAACACCATATATTTT.

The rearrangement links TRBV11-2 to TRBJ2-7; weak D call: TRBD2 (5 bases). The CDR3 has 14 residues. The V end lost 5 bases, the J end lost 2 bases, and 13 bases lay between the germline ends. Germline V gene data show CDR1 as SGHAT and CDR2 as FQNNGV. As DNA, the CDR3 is TGTGCCAGCAGCCCCATAATGGGAGCCTACGAGCAGTACTTC. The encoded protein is CASSPIMGAYEQYF.

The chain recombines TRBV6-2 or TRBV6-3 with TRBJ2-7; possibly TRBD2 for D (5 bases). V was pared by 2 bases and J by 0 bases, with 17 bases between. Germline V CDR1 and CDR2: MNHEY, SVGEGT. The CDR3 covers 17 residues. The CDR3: CASSYGFGLRSSYEQYF. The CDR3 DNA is TGTGCCAGCAGTTACGGGTTTGGACTGAGGAGCTCCTACGAGCAGTACTTC.

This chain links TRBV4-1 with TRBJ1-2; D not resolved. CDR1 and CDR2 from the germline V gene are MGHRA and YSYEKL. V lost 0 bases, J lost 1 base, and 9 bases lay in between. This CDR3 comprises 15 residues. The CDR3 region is CASSQDGRGNYGYTF. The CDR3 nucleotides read TGCGCCAGCAGCCAAGATGGCAGAGGTAACTATGGCTACACCTTC.

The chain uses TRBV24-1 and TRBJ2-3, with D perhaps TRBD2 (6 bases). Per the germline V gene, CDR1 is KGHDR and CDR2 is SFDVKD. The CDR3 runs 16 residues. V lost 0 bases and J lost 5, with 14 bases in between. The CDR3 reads CATSDLTPGAGDTQYF. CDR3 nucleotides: TGTGCCACCAGTGATTTGACACCGGGAGCGGGAGATACGCAGTATTTT.

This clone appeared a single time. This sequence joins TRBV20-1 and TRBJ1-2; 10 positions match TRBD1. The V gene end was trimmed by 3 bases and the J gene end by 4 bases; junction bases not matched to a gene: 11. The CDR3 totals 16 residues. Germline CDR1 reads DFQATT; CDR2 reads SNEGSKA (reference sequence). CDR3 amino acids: CSASGIRTGGRYGYTF. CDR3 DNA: TGCAGTGCTAGTGGGATTAGGACAGGGGGTCGCTATGGCTACACCTTC.

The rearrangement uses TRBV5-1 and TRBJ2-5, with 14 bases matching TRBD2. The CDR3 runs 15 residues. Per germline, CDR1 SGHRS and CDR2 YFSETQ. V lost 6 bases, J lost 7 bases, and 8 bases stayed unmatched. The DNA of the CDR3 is TGCGCCAGCAAACCAACGACTAGCGGGAGGGGGACCCAGTACTTC. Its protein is CASKPTTSGRGTQYF.

For the CDR3, the DNA is TGTGCCAGCAGCTTGGGACTAGCCTCCTACAATGAGCAGTTCTTC. Protein sequence: CASSLGLASYNEQFF. The chain recombines TRBV12-1 with TRBJ2-1; the table assigns TRBD2, which was not confirmed against the DNA. TRBV12-1 corresponds to a pseudogene. This CDR3 has 15 amino acids.

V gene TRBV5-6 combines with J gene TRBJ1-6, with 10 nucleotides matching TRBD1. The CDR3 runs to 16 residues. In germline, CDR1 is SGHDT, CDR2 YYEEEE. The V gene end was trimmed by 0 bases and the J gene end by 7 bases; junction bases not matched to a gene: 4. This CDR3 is CASSLVGQGINSPLHF. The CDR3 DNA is TGTGCCAGCAGCTTGGTGGGACAGGGGATAAATTCACCCCTCCACTTT. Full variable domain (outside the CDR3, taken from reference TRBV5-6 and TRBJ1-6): DAGVTQSPTHLIKTRGQQVTLRCSPKSGHDTVSWYQQALGQGPQFIFQYYEEEERQRGNFPDRFSGHQFPNYSSELNVNALLLGDSALYLCASSLVGQGINSPLHFGNGTRLTVT.

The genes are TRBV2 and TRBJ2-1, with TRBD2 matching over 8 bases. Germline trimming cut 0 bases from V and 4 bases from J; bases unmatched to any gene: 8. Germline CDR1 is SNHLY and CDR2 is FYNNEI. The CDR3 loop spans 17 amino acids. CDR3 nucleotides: TGTGCCAGCAGTGAAGCGTTACTAGCGGAGAAATACAATGAGCAGTTCTTC. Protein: CASSEALLAEKYNEQFF.

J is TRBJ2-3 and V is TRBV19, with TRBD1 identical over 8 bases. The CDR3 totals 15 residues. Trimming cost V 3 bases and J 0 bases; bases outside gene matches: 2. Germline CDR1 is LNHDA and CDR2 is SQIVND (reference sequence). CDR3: CASSMTGESTDTQYF. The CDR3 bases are TGTGCCAGTAGTATGACAGGGGAAAGCACAGATACGCAGTATTTT.

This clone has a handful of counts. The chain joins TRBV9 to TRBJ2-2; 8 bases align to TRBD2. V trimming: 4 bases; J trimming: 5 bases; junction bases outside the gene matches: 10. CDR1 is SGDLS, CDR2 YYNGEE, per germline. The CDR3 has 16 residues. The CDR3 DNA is TGTGCCAGCAGCCCTCGGGACGGCGGGGGGACCGGGGAGCTGTTTTTT. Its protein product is CASSPRDGGGTGELFF.